This T cell receptor (beta chain) was recovered during a study of CD8 T cells in ankylosing spondylitis. Study-wide results and caveats: Clones linked with disease were CD8+ and fairly uncommon in the peripheral blood. It was reported that disease-linked clones were significantly enriched in matched ankylosing spondylitis synovial fluid.

This clonotype has ten or more counts. Its antigen remains unidentified. TCRdb analysed the 5' RACE reads with MiXCR anew, one entry per CDR3 protein. The table includes about 240,000 distinct CDR3 sequences, 8% to 10% detected once. Germline CDR1 and CDR2: LGHDT and YNNKEL (reference sequence). Trimming took 4 bases from V and 3 from J; bases not matched to a gene: 8. The CDR3 spans 16 residues. The chain links TRBV3-1 to TRBJ2-5; TRBD2 aligns across 10 bases. Sequenced input: blood, either unsorted or a sorted T cell fraction (not recorded which). The TCR comes from a female donor with ankylosing spondylitis or in good health (not recorded which). The CDR3 bases are TGTGCCAGCAGCCCCCAGCTAGCGGGAGTGGAAGAGACCCAGTACTTC. It yields the protein CASSPQLAGVEETQYF.